Sequencing of this T cell receptor beta chain was carried out in a study of radiation and T cells in renal cell carcinoma. Time point of the sample: blood 4 weeks post-SBRT, at nephrectomy. Treatment defined: 15 Gy SBRT to primary tumor, nephrectomy 4 weeks later. The trim removed 2 bases at V and 0 bases at J, leaving 7 bases unmatched. This CDR3 contains 17 residues. The V gene's germline CDR1 is KGHSH and CDR2 LQKENI. Method: immunoSEQ multiplex PCR; TCRdb's copy keeps in-frame clones and lacks some. The sample lists approximately 83,000 clones, 70% to 90% seen once, with under 10% in the top ten. Regarding the study as a whole: Top tumor clonotypes rose in blood 2 weeks post-radiation, then contracted.

Of note for this clone: Its antigen is unidentified.

The TCR was taken from a man aged 50 to 59 with renal cell carcinoma. The chain is built from TRBV18 and TRBJ1-2; TRBD1 aligns across 9 bases. The specimen was blood, collected from a patient whose treatment included radiotherapy and nephrectomy. The CDR3 bases are TGTGCCAGCTCACCATCGACAGGGGGGGCTGCTAACTATGGCTACACCTTC. Its protein is CASSPSTGGAANYGYTF. The variable domain in full, with the rest retrieved from reference TRBV18 and TRBJ1-2, is NAGVMQNPRHLVRRRGQEARLRCSPMKGHSHVYWYRQLPEEGLKFMVYLQKENIIDESGMPKERFSAEFPKEGPSILRIQQVVRGDSAAYFCASSPSTGGAANYGYTFGSGTRLTVV.